These 11 T cell receptor beta chains were sequenced from one sample in a study of blood T cell repertoires in COVID-19. Sequencing was performed with immunoSEQ multiplex PCR; in TCRdb, only in-frame clones are kept and a portion is missing. Among 84,000 or so clones listed, approximately 75% were seen once. Input material: peripheral blood. The receptors were sampled from a human donor in a cohort sampled during active COVID-19.

This chain uses TRBV7-2 with TRBJ1-4; TRBD1 is a possible D gene (5 bases). Germline CDR1 and CDR2: SGHTA and FQGNSA. The CDR3 has 14 residues. The V gene lost 2 bases and the J gene lost 3 bases, with 7 bases spanning the gap. The CDR3 DNA reads as TGTGCCAGCAGCTTATCAGGGCCTAATGAAAAACTGTTTTTT. It is translated as CASSLSGPNEKLFF. The variable domain in full, with the rest retrieved from reference TRBV7-2 and TRBJ1-4, is GAGVSQSPSNKVTEKGKDVELRCDPISGHTALYWYRQSLGQGLEFLIYFQGNSAPDKSGLPSDRFSAERTGGSVSTLTIQRTQQEDSAVYLCASSLSGPNEKLFFGSGTQLSVL.

The V gene is TRBV15, the J gene TRBJ1-1, with 7 bases that match TRBD1. Per the germline V gene, CDR1 is LNHNV and CDR2 is YYDKDF (reference sequence). The V segment lost 5 bases and the J segment 6 bases; nucleotides outside the gene matches: 12. CDR3 length: 15 residues. DNA for the CDR3: TGTGCCACCAGCCTACACGACAGGGAATCCGCTGAAGCTTTCTTT. Residues: CATSLHDRESAEAFF.

The chain joins TRBV6-2 or TRBV6-3 to TRBJ1-1; D unresolved. CDR1 is MNHEY, CDR2 SVGEGT, per germline. Trimming left V 6 bases short and J 8 bases short, with 13 bases between. This CDR3 is built from 12 residues. The CDR3 is CASSRGDWEAFF. CDR3 nucleotide sequence: TGTGCCAGCAGCCGAGGCGACTGGGAAGCTTTCTTT.

V and J are TRBV6-5 and TRBJ1-5; 7 bases match TRBD1. This CDR3 is 15 amino acids long. Germline CDR1 MNHEY, CDR2 SVGAGI. Trimming at V came to 6 bases and at J to 0 bases, leaving 5 bases not matched to a gene. CDR3 region: CASRRTGFSNQPQHF. As DNA, the CDR3 is TGTGCCAGCAGAAGGACAGGCTTTAGCAATCAGCCCCAGCATTTT.

V and J are TRBV19 and TRBJ2-1; maybe TRBD1 (6 bases). Between the trimmed V and J ends, which lost 6 bases and 4 bases, there was a span of 10 bases. The CDR3 has 13 residues. CDR1 is LNHDA and CDR2 is SQIVND in the germline V gene (reference sequence). Here the CDR3 DNA reads TGTGCCAGTAGACAGGGATCATACAATGAGCAGTTCTTC. It codes for CASRQGSYNEQFF.

The chain uses TRBV7-3 and TRBJ1-1; 9 bases fit TRBD1. The ends lost 4 bases at V and 3 bases at J; junction bases unmatched: 0. Germline V CDR1 and CDR2: SGHTA, FQGTGA. The CDR3 spans 13 residues. The CDR3 DNA reads TGTGCCAGCAGCTGGACAGGGGACACTGAAGCTTTCTTT. Amino acids: CASSWTGDTEAFF.

The chain couples TRBV6-5 to TRBJ1-1, with TRBD1 identical over 10 bases. V trimming: 5 bases; J trimming: 10 bases; junction bases outside the gene matches: 7. The CDR3 consists of 13 residues. CDR1 and CDR2 from the germline V gene are MNHEY and SVGAGI. In DNA, the CDR3 is TGTGCCAGCAGTCGACAGGGGGCGCGTCCAGCTTTCTTT. It translates to CASSRQGARPAFF.

V usage is TRBV5-4 and J usage is TRBJ2-1; possibly TRBD1 for D (5 bases). The CDR3 runs 14 residues. Germline lookup yields CDR1 SGHNT and CDR2 YYREEE (reference sequence). V was clipped by 2 bases and J by 7 bases, with 13 bases between them. The CDR3 sequence: CASSFDRKRNEQFF. CDR3 sequence (DNA): TGTGCCAGCAGCTTTGACAGAAAGAGGAATGAGCAGTTCTTC. The full variable domain, its missing parts supplied by reference TRBV5-4 and TRBJ2-1, is ETGVTQSPTHLIKTRGQQVTLRCSSQSGHNTVSWYQQALGQGPQFIFQYYREEENGRGNFPPRFSGLQFPNYSSELNVNALELDDSALYLCASSFDRKRNEQFFGPGTRLTVL.

The chain combines TRBV18 with TRBJ2-1, with 9 bases that match TRBD2. Germline CDR1 reads KGHSH; CDR2 reads LQKENI. The CDR3 contains 18 residues. V trimming: 2 bases; J trimming: 4 bases; junction bases outside the gene matches: 12. CDR3 protein: CASSPRASGGSHYNEQFF. CDR3 bases: TGTGCCAGCTCACCAAGGGCCAGCGGGGGGTCCCATTACAATGAGCAGTTCTTC.

The chain employs TRBV2 and TRBJ1-3; TRBD1 matches at 9 bases. CDR1 is SNHLY and CDR2 is FYNNEI in the germline V gene. V gave up 6 bases and J gave up 1 base; unmatched junction bases: 4. The CDR3 contains 15 residues. In DNA, the CDR3 is TGTGCCAGCAGGCTACAGGGGGCATCTGGAAACACCATATATTTT. Protein product: CASRLQGASGNTIYF.

The chain is built from TRBV2 and TRBJ2-5, with TRBD1 identical over 10 bases. This CDR3 spans 15 amino acids. J lost 5 bases, V lost 4 bases, and 7 bases had no gene match. Germline loops: CDR1 SNHLY, CDR2 FYNNEI. The CDR3 protein is CASSVPTGGKETQYF. The CDR3 bases are TGTGCCAGCAGTGTACCGACAGGGGGCAAGGAGACCCAGTACTTC.